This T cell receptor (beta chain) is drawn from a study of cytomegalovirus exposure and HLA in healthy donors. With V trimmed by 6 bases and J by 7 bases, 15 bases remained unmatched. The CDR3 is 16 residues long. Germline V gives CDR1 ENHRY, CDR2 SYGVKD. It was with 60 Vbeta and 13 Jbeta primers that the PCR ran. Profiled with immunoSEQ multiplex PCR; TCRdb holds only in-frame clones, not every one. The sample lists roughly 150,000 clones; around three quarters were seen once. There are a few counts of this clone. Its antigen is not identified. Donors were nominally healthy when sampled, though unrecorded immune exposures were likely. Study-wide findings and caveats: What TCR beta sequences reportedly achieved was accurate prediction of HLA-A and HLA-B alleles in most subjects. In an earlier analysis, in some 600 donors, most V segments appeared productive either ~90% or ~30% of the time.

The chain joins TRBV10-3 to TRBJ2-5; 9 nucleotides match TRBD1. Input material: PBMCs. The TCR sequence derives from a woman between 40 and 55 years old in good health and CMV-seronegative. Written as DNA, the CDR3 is TGTGCCATCAGCCCGGGACAGGGTCAAACTTCGGGGACCCAGTACTTC. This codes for CAISPGQGQTSGTQYF.